This TCR beta chain appears in the sequencing data of a study of HIV-infected patients and healthy controls. Reverse transcription used around 480 ng RNA and constant-region primers for alpha and beta. Each of the alpha and beta chains got its own library through chain-specific third strand synthesis with indices. Via MiXCR, TCRdb re-called the 5' RACE reads, giving one row per CDR3 protein. The top ten clones hold more than 20% of a sample with several thousand distinct CDR3 sequences, approximately 11% of them seen once. No cell fractionation was done, so the repertoire covers all unsorted peripheral blood T cells. By its share, this clonotype is medium-sized. This CDR3 has 13 residues. The V end was cut by 4 bases, the J end by 7 bases, with 14 bases between. Germline V gives CDR1 MNHEY, CDR2 SVGEGT.

The sequencing here drew on blood, taken before antiretroviral therapy. This receptor was identified in an adult with HIV infection. The chain couples TRBV6-2 or TRBV6-3 to TRBJ2-7; D may be TRBD1 (6 bases). The CDR3 sequence is CASSSGTKREQYF. The CDR3 DNA reads as TGTGCCAGCAGTTCTGGGACAAAACGGGAGCAGTACTTC.